One and the same sample provided the 30 T cell receptor beta chains below, sequenced in a study of cytomegalovirus exposure and HLA in healthy donors. The PCR used 60 Vbeta and 13 Jbeta primers. Sequenced by immunoSEQ multiplex PCR; TCRdb stores in-frame clones only, minus some. The table includes some 65,000 clones, about 78% detected once. The material sequenced was PBMCs. Receptor source: a girl under 18 in good health and CMV-seropositive.

The J gene is TRBJ2-1, the V gene TRBV4-2; D perhaps matches TRBD2 (6 bases). CDR1 LGHNA and CDR2 YNFKEQ come from the germline V gene. The ends were cut back, 5 bases at V and 2 bases at J, with 13 bases in the middle. The CDR3 loop spans 15 amino acids. The CDR3 DNA sequence: TGTGCCAGCAGCAATATTAGCGGCCCCTACAATGAGCAGTTCTTC. Translated: CASSNISGPYNEQFF.

The chain recombines TRBV6-1 with TRBJ2-1; D is possibly TRBD1 (7 bases). The length of the CDR3 is 15 residues. The V gene's germline CDR1 is MNHNS and CDR2 SASEGT. Trimming took off 0 bases at V and 9 bases at J, with 15 bases between the two ends. CDR3 region: CASSEAGGKGAEQFF. In DNA, the CDR3 is TGTGCCAGCAGTGAAGCAGGGGGGAAGGGGGCTGAGCAGTTCTTC.

This rearrangement joins TRBV27 to TRBJ2-7, with 7 bases fitting TRBD1. The CDR3 extends over 14 amino acids. Germline lookup yields CDR1 MNHEY and CDR2 SMNVEV (reference sequence). V lost 5 bases and J lost 2; bases outside the gene matches: 6. The CDR3 nucleotides are TGTGCCAGCAGTCCACGACAGGGTCCCTACGAGCAGTACTTC. Its translation is CASSPRQGPYEQYF.

This chain joins TRBV9 and TRBJ2-3; 8 nucleotides align to TRBD2. V trimming: 3 bases; J trimming: 4 bases; junction bases outside the gene matches: 22. This CDR3 is built from 20 residues. CDR1 SGDLS and CDR2 YYNGEE come from the germline V gene. The chain's CDR3 is CASSAENGMVAREGADTQYF. Written as DNA, the CDR3 is TGTGCCAGCAGCGCCGAGAACGGGATGGTAGCTCGGGAGGGTGCAGATACGCAGTATTTT.

The chain combines TRBV7-8 with TRBJ2-1; D ambiguous. V was clipped by 4 bases and J by 9 bases, with 7 bases between them. The CDR3 consists of 11 residues. Germline CDR1 SGHVS, CDR2 FQNEAQ. CDR3 sequence reads: CASSYYGEQFF. CDR3 DNA: TGTGCCAGCAGCTATTACGGTGAGCAGTTCTTC.

This clone has only a few counts. This chain connects TRBV6-5 to TRBJ2-7; 9 bases are a match to TRBD1. Germline CDR1 is MNHEY and CDR2 is SVGAGI. V was pared by 0 bases and J by 3 bases, with 0 bases of the junction left unmatched. The CDR3 covers 14 residues. Here the CDR3 DNA reads TGTGCCAGCAGTTACTCGACAGGGGGCTACGAGCAGTACTTC. Protein sequence: CASSYSTGGYEQYF.

Only a few counts were recorded for this clone. This chain links TRBV6-1 with TRBJ1-1; no clear D. CDR3 length equals 13 residues. CDR1 and CDR2 from the germline V gene are MNHNS and SASEGT. With 6 bases removed from V and 1 base from J, the gap between germline ends came to 9 bases. The CDR3, as DNA: TGTGCCAGCAGAGCATCTGGGAACACTGAAGCTTTCTTT. Amino acids: CASRASGNTEAFF.

DNA for the CDR3: TGCGCCAGCAGCCAAGAAATGGCTAGCGGGAGAGGTGAGCAGTTCTTC. Translating gives CASSQEMASGRGEQFF. This chain uses TRBV4-3 with TRBJ2-1, with 10 nucleotides matching TRBD2. J lost 9 bases, V lost 0 bases, and 8 bases had no gene match. CDR1 LGHNA and CDR2 YSLEER come from the germline V gene. This CDR3 is 16 amino acids long.

The rearrangement joins TRBV18 to TRBJ2-3; D remains ambiguous. Germline V gene sequence: CDR1 KGHSH, CDR2 LQKENI. V lost 2 bases and J lost 0, with 9 bases in between. This CDR3 contains 15 residues. The CDR3 sequence: CASSPKVTSTDTQYF. The CDR3 DNA sequence: TGTGCCAGCTCACCAAAAGTGACTAGCACAGATACGCAGTATTTT.

This clone was observed once. This CDR3 reads CASSPKEAFNEQFF. The CDR3 DNA reads TGTGCCAGCAGCCCAAAGGAGGCGTTCAATGAGCAGTTCTTC. J is TRBJ2-1 and V is TRBV7-9; D possibly corresponds to TRBD2 (5 bases). With 5 bases removed from V and 6 bases from J, the gap between germline ends came to 14 bases. CDR3 length: 14 amino acids. In germline, CDR1 is SEHNR, CDR2 FQNEAQ (reference sequence).

V usage is TRBV19 and J usage is TRBJ2-5; 8 nucleotides match TRBD1. The CDR3 covers 15 residues. Germline loops: CDR1 LNHDA, CDR2 SQIVND (reference sequence). Trimming removed 3 bases from V and 3 bases from J; junction bases left unmatched: 6. CDR3 nucleotides: TGTGCCAGTAGTATCCCAGACAGGGGAGAAGAGACCCAGTACTTC. Translated: CASSIPDRGEETQYF.

V is TRBV27 and J is TRBJ2-5; D is uncertain. This CDR3 is built from 13 residues. V lost 10 bases, J lost 2 bases, and 14 bases lay in between. CDR1 and CDR2 from the germline V gene are MNHEY and SMNVEV (reference sequence). In DNA, the CDR3 is TGTGCCACCAAGCGCAGCTTACAAGAGACCCAGTACTTC. This gives the protein CATKRSLQETQYF.

The CDR3 protein is CASSSAPGQGGNEQFF. The CDR3 bases are TGTGCCAGCAGTTCGGCCCCGGGACAGGGGGGCAATGAGCAGTTCTTC. The chain has TRBV28 and TRBJ2-1, with TRBD1 identical over 11 bases. CDR1 and CDR2 from the germline V gene are MDHEN and SYDVKM. This CDR3 contains 16 residues. V lost 4 bases and J lost 6; bases outside the gene matches: 8.

V is TRBV4-1 and J is TRBJ2-1; 10 bases align to TRBD1. Germline V gene data show CDR1 as MGHRA and CDR2 as YSYEKL. With 8 bases clipped from V and 13 bases from J, the junction kept 8 bases outside the gene matches. The CDR3 is made up of 12 amino acids. The chain's CDR3 is CASRDRGPTQFF. CDR3 DNA sequence: TGCGCCAGCCGGGACAGGGGTCCCACTCAGTTCTTC.

V gene TRBV6-5 combines with J gene TRBJ2-7; D is perhaps TRBD1 (5 bases). From germline, CDR1 is MNHEY and CDR2 SVGAGI. This CDR3 has 15 residues. V was shortened by 4 bases and J by 2 bases, with 15 bases between the two germline ends. The CDR3 DNA reads as TGTGCCAGCAGTTCGGTACAGGATGAAACCTACGAGCAGTACTTC. Translation gives CASSSVQDETYEQYF.

The chain joins TRBV6-1 to TRBJ2-1; 8 nucleotides line up with TRBD1. The V segment lost 3 bases and the J segment 10 bases; nucleotides outside the gene matches: 14. This CDR3 has 16 amino acids. The germline V gene has CDR1 MNHNS and CDR2 SASEGT. In DNA, the CDR3 is TGTGCCAGCAGTGATGTGGGGACAGGACCAAGAGGGGAGCAGTTCTTC. As protein: CASSDVGTGPRGEQFF.

The J gene is TRBJ2-7, the V gene TRBV7-9; a possible D gene is TRBD1 (6 bases). Germline-derived CDR1 and CDR2 are SEHNR and FQNEAQ (reference sequence). This CDR3 spans 15 amino acids. Trimming cost V 5 bases and J 4 bases, with 18 bases left between them. The CDR3 sequence is CASSPRGGVGYEQYF. Here the CDR3 DNA reads TGTGCCAGCAGCCCCAGGGGTGGTGTTGGATACGAGCAGTACTTC.

The V gene is TRBV6-5, the J gene TRBJ2-7; D not resolved. Trimming took 2 bases from V and 2 from J, leaving 13 bases between them. Per the germline V gene, CDR1 is MNHEY and CDR2 is SVGAGI. CDR3 size: 15 residues. CDR3 sequence: CASSYTLTQAYEQYF. The CDR3 DNA sequence: TGTGCCAGCAGTTACACGCTGACACAAGCCTACGAGCAGTACTTC.

The chain uses TRBV27 and TRBJ2-7; D gene uncertain. Germline loops: CDR1 MNHEY, CDR2 SMNVEV (reference sequence). Trimming removed 2 bases from V and 3 bases from J, with 11 bases in between. The CDR3 runs 14 residues. The CDR3 DNA is TGTGCCAGCAGTTTAGTTTCCAGCGTCTACGAGCAGTACTTC. As protein: CASSLVSSVYEQYF.

The rearrangement uses TRBV7-6 and TRBJ2-5; 9 positions agree with TRBD1. This CDR3 has 15 amino acids. CDR1 SGHVS and CDR2 FNYEAQ come from the germline V gene. The V and J ends lost 6 bases and 5 bases, in that order; junction bases with no gene match: 10. The CDR3: CASSHRDRDRETQYF. The DNA for the CDR3 is TGTGCCAGCAGTCATCGGGACAGGGACAGGGAGACCCAGTACTTC.

The chain uses TRBV28 and TRBJ1-1, with TRBD1 as a possible D gene (5 bases). Germline CDR1 MDHEN, CDR2 SYDVKM. V was trimmed by 7 bases and J by 3 bases, leaving 21 bases between them. This CDR3 has 16 amino acids. The chain's CDR3 is CASTPLPGRGDTEAFF. CDR3 coding DNA: TGTGCCAGCACCCCTCTTCCGGGACGGGGGGACACTGAAGCTTTCTTT.

This clone occurred a few times. V and J are TRBV28 and TRBJ1-1; D call uncertain. Germline V gene lookup returns CDR1 MDHEN and CDR2 SYDVKM. The CDR3 spans 10 residues. V was pared by 9 bases and J by 7 bases, with 9 bases between. In DNA, the CDR3 is TGTGCCAGTGAATACGGTGAAGCTTTCTTT. Translated, it gives CASEYGEAFF.

V is TRBV7-6 and J is TRBJ1-1, with D hard to call. CDR1 and CDR2 from the germline V gene are SGHVS and FNYEAQ. The CDR3 is made up of 13 amino acids. The V and J ends lost 3 bases and 4 bases respectively, with 9 bases between them. The CDR3 DNA reads TGTGCCAGCAGCTTCGGGGAGGGCACTGAAGCTTTCTTT. Its translation is CASSFGEGTEAFF.

This chain connects TRBV4-3 to TRBJ2-1; possibly TRBD2 for D (5 bases). Germline lookup yields CDR1 LGHNA and CDR2 YSLEER. The V end lost 1 base, the J end lost 4 bases, and 8 bases lay between the germline ends. The CDR3 loop spans 14 amino acids. DNA for the CDR3: TGCGCCAGCAGCCAAGCGGGGAAATACAATGAGCAGTTCTTC. This gives the protein CASSQAGKYNEQFF.

J is TRBJ2-3 and V is TRBV6-5; 9 bases fit TRBD2. Germline CDR1 MNHEY, CDR2 SVGAGI. J lost 4 bases, V lost 7 bases, and 6 bases had no gene match. This CDR3 has 14 amino acids. CDR3 protein: CASNVRGGPDTQYF. CDR3 DNA sequence: TGTGCCAGCAATGTGCGGGGGGGACCAGATACGCAGTATTTT.

The rearrangement joins TRBV28 to TRBJ2-7; TRBD1 matches at 7 bases. The length of the CDR3 is 12 residues. CDR1 and CDR2 (germline): MDHEN, SYDVKM. The junction had 3 bases not matched to a gene; V was cut back by 6 bases and J by 4 bases. The CDR3 protein is CASRMGQYEQYF. In DNA, the CDR3 is TGTGCCAGCAGAATGGGACAGTACGAGCAGTACTTC. Together with reference TRBV28 and TRBJ2-7, the CDR3 gives the full variable domain: DVKVTQSSRYLVKRTGEKVFLECVQDMDHENMFWYRQDPGLGLRLIYFSYDVKMKEKGDIPEGYSVSREKKERFSLILESASTNQTSMYLCASRMGQYEQYFGPGTRLTVT.

The rearrangement joins TRBV4-1 to TRBJ2-1; possibly TRBD2 for D (6 bases). The ends were cut back, 1 base at V and 8 bases at J, with 15 bases in the middle. Germline V gives CDR1 MGHRA, CDR2 YSYEKL. The CDR3 totals 15 residues. This chain's CDR3 is CASSQVPGRGYEQFF. CDR3 DNA sequence: TGCGCCAGCAGCCAAGTTCCCGGGAGAGGGTATGAGCAGTTCTTC.

The chain uses TRBV4-1 and TRBJ2-5, with D uncertain. The V gene's germline CDR1 is MGHRA and CDR2 YSYEKL. The CDR3 is made up of 14 amino acids. Trimming stripped 0 bases from V and 3 bases from J, with 8 bases between. In nucleotides, the CDR3 is TGCGCCAGCAGCCAAGAGAGCGTCGAAGAGACCCAGTACTTC. Its translation: CASSQESVEETQYF.

This clone was counted only a few times. The chain links TRBV30 to TRBJ2-1; the D gene is possibly TRBD2 (6 bases). The germline CDR1 and CDR2 sequences are GTSNPN and SVGIG (reference sequence). This CDR3 spans 14 amino acids. V lost 8 bases to trimming and J lost 2 bases, with 16 bases between them. The CDR3 loop reads CALDPGLPYNEQFF. In nucleotides, the CDR3 is TGTGCCCTGGACCCGGGACTTCCCTACAATGAGCAGTTCTTC.

The CDR3 nucleotides are TGTGCCAGCAGGGGTACCCTGGGAGACGGCGAGCAGTACTTC. It encodes CASRGTLGDGEQYF. This sequence joins TRBV6-1 and TRBJ2-7, with a possible D match to TRBD2 (5 bases). The ends were cut back, 6 bases at V and 6 bases at J, with 18 bases in the middle. Germline lookup yields CDR1 MNHNS and CDR2 SASEGT. This CDR3 region has 14 residues.